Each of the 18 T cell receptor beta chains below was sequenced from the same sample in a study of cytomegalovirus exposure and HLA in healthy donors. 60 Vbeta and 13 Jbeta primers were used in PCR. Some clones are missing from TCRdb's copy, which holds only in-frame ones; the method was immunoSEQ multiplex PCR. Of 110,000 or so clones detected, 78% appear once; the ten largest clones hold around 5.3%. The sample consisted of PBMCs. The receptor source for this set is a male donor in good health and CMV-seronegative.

DNA for the CDR3: TGTGCAAGTCGCTCGAGAAGTATAAACAGGGGGACTGAAGCTTTCTTT. This gives the protein CASRSRSINRGTEAFF. The chain couples TRBV12-2 to TRBJ1-1; TRBD1 was called by the table and not checked on the DNA. TRBV12-2 is noted as a pseudogene. There are 16 residues in the CDR3.

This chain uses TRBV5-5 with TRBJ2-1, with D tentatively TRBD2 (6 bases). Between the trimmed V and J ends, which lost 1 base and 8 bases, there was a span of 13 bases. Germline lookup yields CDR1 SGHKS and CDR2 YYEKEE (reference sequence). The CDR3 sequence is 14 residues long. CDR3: CASSLIGSGDEQFF. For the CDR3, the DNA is TGTGCCAGCAGCTTGATCGGATCGGGGGATGAGCAGTTCTTC.

This chain's CDR3 is CASSLVWREERYF. The CDR3 DNA reads TGTGCCAGCAGCTTAGTGTGGCGGGAAGAACGGTACTTC. The chain joins TRBV7-2 to TRBJ2-7, with TRBD2 as a possible D gene (6 bases). Germline V gene sequence: CDR1 SGHTA, CDR2 FQGNSA. The CDR3 runs to 13 residues. Trimming stripped 1 base from V and 12 bases from J, with 16 bases between.

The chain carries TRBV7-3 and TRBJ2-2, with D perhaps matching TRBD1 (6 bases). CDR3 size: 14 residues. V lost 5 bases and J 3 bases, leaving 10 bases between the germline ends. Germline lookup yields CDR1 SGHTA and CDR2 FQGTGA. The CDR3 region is CASSRDKDTGELFF. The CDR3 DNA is TGTGCCAGCAGCCGGGACAAAGACACCGGGGAGCTGTTTTTT.

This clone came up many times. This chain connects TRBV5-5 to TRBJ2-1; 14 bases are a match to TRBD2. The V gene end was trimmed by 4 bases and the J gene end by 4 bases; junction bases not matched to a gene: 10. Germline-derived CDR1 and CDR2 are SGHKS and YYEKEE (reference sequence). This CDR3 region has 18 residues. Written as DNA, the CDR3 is TGTGCCAGCAGCCCACCGGGACTAGCGGGAGATTTGTACAATGAGCAGTTCTTC. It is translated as CASSPPGLAGDLYNEQFF.

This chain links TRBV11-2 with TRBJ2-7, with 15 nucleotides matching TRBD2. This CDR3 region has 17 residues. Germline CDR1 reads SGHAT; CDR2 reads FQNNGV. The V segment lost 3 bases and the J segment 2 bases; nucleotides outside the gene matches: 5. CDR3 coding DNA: TGTGCCAGCAGCTTTGGACTAGCGGGGGGGAAGACCTACGAGCAGTACTTC. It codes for CASSFGLAGGKTYEQYF.

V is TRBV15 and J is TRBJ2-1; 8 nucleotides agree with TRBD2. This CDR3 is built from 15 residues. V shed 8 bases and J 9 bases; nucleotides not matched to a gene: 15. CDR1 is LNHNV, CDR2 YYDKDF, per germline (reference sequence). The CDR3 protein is CATRAGEVMRGEQFF. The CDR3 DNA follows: TGTGCCACCCGAGCGGGAGAAGTAATGCGCGGTGAGCAGTTCTTC.

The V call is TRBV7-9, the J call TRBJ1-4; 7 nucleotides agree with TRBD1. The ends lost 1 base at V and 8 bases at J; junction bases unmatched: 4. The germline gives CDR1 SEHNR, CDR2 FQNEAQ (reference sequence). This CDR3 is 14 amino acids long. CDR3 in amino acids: CASSLGQGGEKLFF. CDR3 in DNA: TGTGCCAGCAGCTTAGGACAGGGTGGCGAAAAACTGTTTTTT.

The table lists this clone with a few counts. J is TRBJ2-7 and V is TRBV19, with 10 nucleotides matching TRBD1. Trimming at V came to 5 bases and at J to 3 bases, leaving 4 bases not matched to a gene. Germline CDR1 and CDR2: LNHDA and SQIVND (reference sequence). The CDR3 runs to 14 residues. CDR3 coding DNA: TGTGCCAGTAGTCACCGGGACAGGGGCTACGAGCAGTACTTC. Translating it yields CASSHRDRGYEQYF.

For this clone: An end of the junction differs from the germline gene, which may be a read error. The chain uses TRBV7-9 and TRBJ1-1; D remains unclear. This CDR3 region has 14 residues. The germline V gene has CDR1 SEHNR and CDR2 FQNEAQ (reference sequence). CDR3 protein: CSSSRSTENTEAFF. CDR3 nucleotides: TGTTCCAGCAGCCGCTCCACAGAGAACACTGAAGCTTTCTTT. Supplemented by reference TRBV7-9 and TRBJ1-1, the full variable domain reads DTGVSQNPRHKITKRGQNVTFRCDPISEHNRLYWYRQTLGQGPEFLTYFQNEAQLEKSRLLSDRFSAERPKGSFSTLEIQRTEQGDSAMYLCSSSRSTENTEAFFGQGTRLTVV.

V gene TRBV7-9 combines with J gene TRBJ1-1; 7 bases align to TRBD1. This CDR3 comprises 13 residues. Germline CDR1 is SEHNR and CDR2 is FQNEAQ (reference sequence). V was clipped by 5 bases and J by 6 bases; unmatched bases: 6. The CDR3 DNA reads TGTGCCAGCAGCCCGGACAGGTTTTCTGAAGCTTTCTTT. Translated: CASSPDRFSEAFF. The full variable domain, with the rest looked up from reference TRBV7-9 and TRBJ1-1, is DTGVSQNPRHKITKRGQNVTFRCDPISEHNRLYWYRQTLGQGPEFLTYFQNEAQLEKSRLLSDRFSAERPKGSFSTLEIQRTEQGDSAMYLCASSPDRFSEAFFGQGTRLTVV.

The CDR3, as DNA: TGTGCCAGCAGCCAAGATCCCAGCGGTACAGATACGCAGTATTTT. Its translation: CASSQDPSGTDTQYF. J is TRBJ2-3 and V is TRBV14; D might be TRBD2 (5 bases). The CDR3 loop spans 15 amino acids. Germline V gene lookup returns CDR1 SGHDN and CDR2 FVKESK. V was shortened by 0 bases and J by 3 bases, with 10 bases between the two germline ends.

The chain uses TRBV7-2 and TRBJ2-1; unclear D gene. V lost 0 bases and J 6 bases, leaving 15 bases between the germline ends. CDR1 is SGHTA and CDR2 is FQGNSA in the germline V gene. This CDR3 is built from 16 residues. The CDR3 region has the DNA TGTGCCAGCAGCTTAGCGAGGAGAGAACTATCCAATGAGCAGTTCTTC. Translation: CASSLARRELSNEQFF.

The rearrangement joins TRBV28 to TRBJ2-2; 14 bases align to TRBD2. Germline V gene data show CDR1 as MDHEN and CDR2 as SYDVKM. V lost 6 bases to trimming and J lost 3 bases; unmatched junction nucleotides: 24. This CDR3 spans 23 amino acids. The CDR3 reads CASSSSRFPGLAGALDYTGELFF. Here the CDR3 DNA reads TGTGCCAGCAGCTCTTCTCGATTTCCGGGACTAGCGGGAGCCCTAGATTACACCGGGGAGCTGTTTTTT.

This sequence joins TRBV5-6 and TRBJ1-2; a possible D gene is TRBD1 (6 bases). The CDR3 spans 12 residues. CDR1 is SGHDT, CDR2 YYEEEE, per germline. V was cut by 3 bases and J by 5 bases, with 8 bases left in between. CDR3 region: CASSSGQYGYTF. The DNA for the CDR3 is TGTGCCAGCAGCTCCGGACAGTATGGCTACACCTTC.

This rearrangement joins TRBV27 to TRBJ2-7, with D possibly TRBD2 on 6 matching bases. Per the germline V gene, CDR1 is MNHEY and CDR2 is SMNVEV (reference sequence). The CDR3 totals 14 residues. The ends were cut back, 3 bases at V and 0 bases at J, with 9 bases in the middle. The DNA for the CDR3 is TGTGCCAGCAGTTTCGCGGGACCCTCCTACGAGCAGTACTTC. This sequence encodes CASSFAGPSYEQYF.

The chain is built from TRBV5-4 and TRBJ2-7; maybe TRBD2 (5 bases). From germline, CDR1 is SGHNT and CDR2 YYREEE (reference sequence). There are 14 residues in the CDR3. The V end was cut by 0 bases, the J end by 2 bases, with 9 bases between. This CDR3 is CASSLGRRPYEQYF. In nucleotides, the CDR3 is TGTGCCAGCAGCTTGGGCCGGAGGCCCTACGAGCAGTACTTC.

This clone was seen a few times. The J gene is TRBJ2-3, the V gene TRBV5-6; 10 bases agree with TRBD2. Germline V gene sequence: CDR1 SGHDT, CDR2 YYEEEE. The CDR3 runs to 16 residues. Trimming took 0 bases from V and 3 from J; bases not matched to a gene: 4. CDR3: CASSLGPSGRTDTQYF. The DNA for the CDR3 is TGTGCCAGCAGCTTGGGTCCTAGCGGGAGAACAGATACGCAGTATTTT.